The 3 T cell receptor beta chains in this list originate from one sample, sequenced in a study of cytomegalovirus exposure and HLA in healthy donors. PCR employed 60 Vbeta and 13 Jbeta primers. Only in-frame clones appear in the TCRdb table, and some are missing; sequencing was by immunoSEQ multiplex PCR. The top ten hold 1.5% to 2.5% of the sample, which has roughly 260,000 clones, about 83% seen once. The sequenced material came from PBMCs. The receptors were gathered from a woman in her 40s in good health and CMV-seropositive.

As for this clone: This specimen includes other DNA sequences encoding the same CDR3. The rearrangement uses TRBV27 and TRBJ1-5; 9 bases agree with TRBD1. The CDR3 covers 15 residues. From germline, CDR1 is MNHEY and CDR2 SMNVEV (reference sequence). Trimming took 3 bases from V and 0 from J; bases not matched to a gene: 0. In DNA, the CDR3 is TGTGCCAGCAGTTTGGGACAGGGTAGCAATCAGCCCCAGCATTTT. This encodes CASSLGQGSNQPQHF.

The table lists this clone with a count of one. This rearrangement joins TRBV29-1 to TRBJ1-3; TRBD1 agrees at 8 bases. This CDR3 has 13 amino acids. The trim removed 8 bases at V and 0 bases at J, leaving 3 bases unmatched. From germline, CDR1 is SQVTM and CDR2 ANQGSEA. CDR3 residues: CSSTGGSGNTIYF. The DNA of the CDR3 is TGCAGCTCCACAGGGGGCTCTGGAAACACCATATATTTT. Using reference TRBV29-1 and TRBJ1-3 for the parts outside the CDR3, the full variable domain is SAVISQKPSRDICQRGTSLTIQCQVDSQVTMMFWYRQQPGQSLTLIATANQGSEATYESGFVIDKFPISRPNLTFSTLTVSNMSPEDSSIYLCSSTGGSGNTIYFGEGSWLTVV.

The rearrangement joins TRBV19 to TRBJ2-5; 14 bases match TRBD2. CDR3 length equals 17 residues. The junction had 5 bases not matched to a gene; V was cut back by 1 base and J by 4 bases. Germline CDR1 is LNHDA and CDR2 is SQIVND (reference sequence). CDR3 residues: CASSIGPGLAGAETQYF. CDR3 nucleotide sequence: TGTGCCAGTAGTATAGGGCCGGGACTAGCGGGAGCAGAGACCCAGTACTTC.